This T cell receptor beta chain derives from a study of cytomegalovirus exposure and HLA in healthy donors. Looking at the study overall: One earlier analysis, a look at roughly 170 million T cells, found 100 million to 130 million unique TCR beta sequences. Overall study findings and caveats: Later on, an analysis showed TCR association rates differing by HLA locus, with DRB1 the most and HLA-C the fewest.

The sample holds one count of this clone. Its antigen is undetermined. Everyone who donated was a healthy bone marrow donor. Germline loops: CDR1 LGHNA, CDR2 YNFKEQ. CDR3 length: 18 residues. The PCR ran on 60 Vbeta and 13 Jbeta primers. Profiling relied on immunoSEQ multiplex PCR, and the TCRdb table lists in-frame clones only, not all of them. The sample lists 100,000 to 150,000 clones; around 84% were seen once. The origin of this receptor is a man aged 45 to 65 in good health and CMV-seronegative. Sequences were obtained from PBMCs. This chain connects TRBV4-2 to TRBJ2-5, with 10 bases matching TRBD2. The J call may be wrong; the DNA end is better matched by TRBJ2-7. CDR3 in DNA: TGTGCCAGCAGCCAAGGATTAGGACTAGCGGCGGTCTCCTACGAGCAGTACTTC. It yields the protein CASSQGLGLAAVSYEQYF.